This paragraph covers one T cell receptor (beta chain) sequence. What it binds is unknown. Germline trimming cut 5 bases from V and 10 bases from J; bases unmatched to any gene: 8. The CDR3 length is 15 residues. The V gene's germline CDR1 is MDHEN and CDR2 SYDVKM. This entry comes from a study of cytomegalovirus exposure and HLA in healthy donors. Study-wide findings and caveats: Cytomegalovirus-associated TCR beta chains were listed, numbering some 150. With high specificity and sensitivity, the classifier reportedly diagnosed cytomegalovirus status. It was found in a later analysis that first-cohort TCR clusters tended to co-occur in the 100 to 150 validation repertoires. A few CMV-associated chains proved CMV antigen-specific in vitro.

The data were produced by immunoSEQ multiplex PCR, yet TCRdb's version contains in-frame clones alone and is incomplete. The repertoire has tens of thousands of clones, around 96% of them found once; the top ten carry around 0.9%. This chain uses TRBV28 with TRBJ2-1; 13 nucleotides match TRBD2. Sequencing was carried out using PBMCs. The receptor's source is a man in his late teens or twenties in good health and CMV-seronegative. Here the CDR3 DNA reads TGTGCCAGCAGTCTTCGACTAGCGGGAGGTGGGGAGCAGTTCTTC. Protein product: CASSLRLAGGGEQFF. The full variable domain, in which reference TRBV28 and TRBJ2-1 provide the parts outside the CDR3, is DVKVTQSSRYLVKRTGEKVFLECVQDMDHENMFWYRQDPGLGLRLIYFSYDVKMKEKGDIPEGYSVSREKKERFSLILESASTNQTSMYLCASSLRLAGGGEQFFGPGTRLTVL.